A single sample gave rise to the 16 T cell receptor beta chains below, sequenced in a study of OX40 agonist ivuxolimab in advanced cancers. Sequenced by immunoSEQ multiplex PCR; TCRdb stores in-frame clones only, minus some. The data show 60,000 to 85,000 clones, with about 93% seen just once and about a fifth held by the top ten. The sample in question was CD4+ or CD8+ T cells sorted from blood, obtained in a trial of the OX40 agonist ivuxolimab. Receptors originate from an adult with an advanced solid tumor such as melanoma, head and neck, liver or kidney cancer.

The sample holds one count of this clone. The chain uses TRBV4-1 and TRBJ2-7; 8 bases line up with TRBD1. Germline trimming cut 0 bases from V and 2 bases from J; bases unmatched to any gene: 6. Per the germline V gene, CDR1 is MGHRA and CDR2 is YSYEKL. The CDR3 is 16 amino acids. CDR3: CASSQDNAGGPYEQYF. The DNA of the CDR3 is TGCGCCAGCAGCCAAGATAACGCAGGGGGCCCCTACGAGCAGTACTTC.

The CDR3 is CASSSGGTGGWDEQYF. The CDR3 DNA reads TGTGCCAGCAGCTCTGGGGGGACAGGGGGTTGGGACGAGCAGTACTTC. The J gene is TRBJ2-7, the V gene TRBV11-2, with 11 bases aligning to TRBD1. The trim removed 4 bases at V and 5 bases at J, leaving 10 bases unmatched. CDR1 and CDR2 (germline): SGHAT, FQNNGV. This CDR3 contains 16 residues.

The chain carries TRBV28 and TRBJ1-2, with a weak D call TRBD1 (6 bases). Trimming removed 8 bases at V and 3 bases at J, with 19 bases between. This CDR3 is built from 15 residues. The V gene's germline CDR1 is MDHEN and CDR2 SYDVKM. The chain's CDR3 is CASLPTRTADYGYTF. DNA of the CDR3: TGTGCCAGCCTTCCCACCAGGACAGCTGACTATGGCTACACCTTC.

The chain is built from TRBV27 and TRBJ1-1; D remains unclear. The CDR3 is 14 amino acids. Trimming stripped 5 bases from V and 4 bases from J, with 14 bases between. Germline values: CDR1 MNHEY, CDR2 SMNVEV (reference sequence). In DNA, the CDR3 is TGTGCCAGCAGTCTCGCCAAAAGCAGCACTGAAGCTTTCTTT. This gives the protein CASSLAKSSTEAFF.

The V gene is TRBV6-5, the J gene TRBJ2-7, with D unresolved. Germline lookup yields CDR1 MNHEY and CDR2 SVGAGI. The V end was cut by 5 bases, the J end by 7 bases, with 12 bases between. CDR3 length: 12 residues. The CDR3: CASSAALDEQYF. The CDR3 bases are TGTGCCAGCAGTGCCGCTCTAGATGAGCAGTACTTC.

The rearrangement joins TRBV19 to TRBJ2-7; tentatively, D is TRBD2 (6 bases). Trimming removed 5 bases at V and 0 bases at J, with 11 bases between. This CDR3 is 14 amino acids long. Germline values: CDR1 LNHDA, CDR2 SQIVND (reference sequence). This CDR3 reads CASSSSADSYEQYF. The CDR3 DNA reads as TGTGCCAGTAGTTCTAGCGCCGACTCCTACGAGCAGTACTTC.

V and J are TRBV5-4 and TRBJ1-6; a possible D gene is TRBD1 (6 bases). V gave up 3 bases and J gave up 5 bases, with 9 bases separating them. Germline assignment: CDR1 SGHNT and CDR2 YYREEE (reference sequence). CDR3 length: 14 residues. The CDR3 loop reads CASSSTGDNSPLHF. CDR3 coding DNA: TGTGCCAGCAGCTCGACAGGCGATAATTCACCCCTCCACTTT.

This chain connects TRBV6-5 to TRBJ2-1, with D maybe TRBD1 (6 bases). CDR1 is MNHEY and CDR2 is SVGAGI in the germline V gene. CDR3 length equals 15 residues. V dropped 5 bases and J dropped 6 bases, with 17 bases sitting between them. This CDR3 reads CASSLDRSGLNEQFF. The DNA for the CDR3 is TGTGCCAGCAGTCTCGACAGGTCGGGGCTCAATGAGCAGTTCTTC.

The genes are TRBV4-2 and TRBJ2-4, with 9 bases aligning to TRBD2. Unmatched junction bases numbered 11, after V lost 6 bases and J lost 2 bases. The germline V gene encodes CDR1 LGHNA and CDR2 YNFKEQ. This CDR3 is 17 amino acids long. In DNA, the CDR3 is TGTGCCAGCAGGCAGATCGGGACTAGCTCTACCAAAAACATTCAGTACTTC. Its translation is CASRQIGTSSTKNIQYF.

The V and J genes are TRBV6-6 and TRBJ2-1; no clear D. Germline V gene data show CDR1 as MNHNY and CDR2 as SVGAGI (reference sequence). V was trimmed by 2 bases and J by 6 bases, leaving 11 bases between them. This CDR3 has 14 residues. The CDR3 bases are TGTGCCAGCAGTTACCCGTGGGGTCTCAATGAGCAGTTCTTC. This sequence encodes CASSYPWGLNEQFF.

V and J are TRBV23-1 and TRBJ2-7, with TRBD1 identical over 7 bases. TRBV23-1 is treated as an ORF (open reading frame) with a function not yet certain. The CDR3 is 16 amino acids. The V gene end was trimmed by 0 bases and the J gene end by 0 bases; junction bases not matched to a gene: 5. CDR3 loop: CASSQSRQGPSYEQYF. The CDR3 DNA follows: TGCGCCAGCAGTCAATCGAGACAGGGCCCCTCCTACGAGCAGTACTTC.

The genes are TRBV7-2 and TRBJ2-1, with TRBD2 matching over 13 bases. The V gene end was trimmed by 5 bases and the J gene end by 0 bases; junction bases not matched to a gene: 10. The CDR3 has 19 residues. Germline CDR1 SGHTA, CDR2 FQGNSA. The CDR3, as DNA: TGTGCCAGCAGCGGTGGACTAGCGGGAGTGACCCGCTCCTACAATGAGCAGTTCTTC. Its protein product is CASSGGLAGVTRSYNEQFF.

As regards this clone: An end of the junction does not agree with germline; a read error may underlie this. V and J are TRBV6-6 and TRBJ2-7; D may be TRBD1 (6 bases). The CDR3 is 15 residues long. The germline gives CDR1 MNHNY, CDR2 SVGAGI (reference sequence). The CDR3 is CASSYIGGNSNEQYF. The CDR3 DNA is TGTGCCAGCAGTTATATAGGGGGAAACTCCAACGAGCAGTACTTC.

The CDR3 region has the DNA TGTGCCAGTAGTACGTGGGGGGCCACTGAAGCTTTCTTT. Encoded protein: CASSTWGATEAFF. The gene calls are TRBV19 and TRBJ1-1; a possible D gene is TRBD1 (6 bases). V lost 4 bases and J lost 4, with 10 bases in between. Germline V lookup: CDR1 LNHDA, CDR2 SQIVND (reference sequence). The CDR3 has 13 residues.

CDR3 nucleotides: TGTGCCAGTAGTAGTGGGGGGGCGTTCGGCAATCAGCCCCAGCATTTT. The encoded protein is CASSSGGAFGNQPQHF. The V call is TRBV19, the J call TRBJ1-5; D may be TRBD1 (6 bases). Trimming left V 4 bases short and J 2 bases short, with 15 bases between. The CDR3 totals 16 residues. From germline, CDR1 is LNHDA and CDR2 SQIVND (reference sequence).

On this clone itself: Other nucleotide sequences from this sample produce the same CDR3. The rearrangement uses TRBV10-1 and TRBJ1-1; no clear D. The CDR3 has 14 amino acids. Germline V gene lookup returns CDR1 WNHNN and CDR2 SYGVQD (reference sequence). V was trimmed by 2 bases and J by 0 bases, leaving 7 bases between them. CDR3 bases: TGCGCCAGCAGTGAGACACAGCTGAACACTGAAGCTTTCTTT. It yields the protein CASSETQLNTEAFF.